The source of this T cell receptor (beta chain) is a study of regulatory T cells in long-lasting Graves disease. Time point described: newly diagnosed GD, antithyroid drugs for less than 3 months. After RNA was extracted from PBMCs, the TCR library was made from it. Libraries of TCR beta came from iRepertoire HTBI primers plus Arm-PCR of CDR3 regions. One entry per CDR3 protein results from TCRdb running MiXCR on the multiplex PCR reads. The top ten clones hold 10% of a sample with 540,000 or so distinct CDR3 sequences, roughly 14% of them seen once. From germline, CDR1 is DFQATT and CDR2 SNEGSKA (reference sequence). V was clipped by 6 bases and J by 1 base; unmatched bases: 4. The CDR3 totals 14 residues. This clonotype was observed at least ten times. The antigen remains undetermined. Whole-study results and caveats: Because few samples were included, accuracy may have been lower.

These data also formed part of another study, on T cells in Graves' hyperthyroidism and ophthalmopathy. In that study: Calling Graves' hyperthyroidism stable meant ophthalmopathy did not progress within 18 months. The primer set for the first-round RT-PCR of the TCR CDR3 was HTBI.

The chain is built from TRBV20-1 and TRBJ2-3, with 10 nucleotides matching TRBD2. Sequencing used peripheral blood mononuclear cells (PBMCs), obtained at new diagnosis, from a patient treated with antithyroid drugs. This receptor was identified in a man between 25 and 39 years old with Graves disease. Here the CDR3 reads CSARTSGRTDTQYF. The CDR3 DNA sequence: TGCAGTGCGAGGACTAGCGGTCGCACAGATACGCAGTATTTT.